This T cell receptor (beta chain) was identified during a study of blood T cells in healthy people across ages. Germline loops: CDR1 SQVTM, CDR2 ANQGSEA. Trimming cost V 4 bases and J 5 bases, with 12 bases left between them. The CDR3 is 12 residues long. The table lists this clonotype with many counts. Its antigen is unidentified. A J-beta primer mix and a sample-barcoded 5' primer were used in a second PCR of about 6 to 12 cycles. From each sample, at least 2.5 million paired-end reads containing CDR3 were obtained. Each CDR3 protein gets one entry after TCRdb re-called the 5' RACE reads with MiXCR. The sample holds approximately 800,000 distinct CDR3 sequences, around 50% seen once. Study-level results: In older individuals, TCR beta diversity per million T cells was lower, falling roughly linearly with age. When set beside aged donors, long-lived donors presented more naive CD4+ cells and higher diversity.

This TCR was sampled from an older man in good health. V is TRBV29-1 and J is TRBJ2-7; D may be TRBD2 (6 bases). The sequenced sample was blood. The CDR3, as DNA: TGCAGCGTTGCCCGGGAGAGGGACGAGCAGTACTTC. Translation: CSVARERDEQYF.